These 20 T cell receptor beta chains originate from one sample sequenced in a study of blood T cells in healthy people across ages. With a J-beta primer mix and a sample-barcoded 5' primer, a second PCR ran about 6 to 11 cycles. MiXCR, applied by TCRdb to the 5' RACE reads, yields one record per CDR3 protein. The table lists around 1,000,000 distinct CDR3 sequences, roughly two fifths of them singletons, with 13% in the top ten. The sequenced material came from blood. The receptors were gathered from a man between 18 and 35 years old in good health.

In its sample, this clonotype was seen a few times. This chain connects TRBV6-2 or TRBV6-3 to TRBJ1-1, with D possibly being TRBD1 (5 bases). The germline V and J ends were trimmed by 11 bases and 7 bases, with 26 bases remaining between them. CDR3 length: 15 residues. Per germline, CDR1 MNHEY and CDR2 SVGEGT. The CDR3, as DNA: TGTGCCGCCAGCAGCAGAATCGTATCGGGGGGTGAAGCTTTCTTT. Protein: CAASSRIVSGGEAFF.

This clonotype was seen a few times. This chain connects TRBV7-2 to TRBJ1-2, with D unclear. V lost 0 bases and J lost 5, with 10 bases in between. CDR3 length: 14 amino acids. Germline CDR1 and CDR2: SGHTA and FQGNSA. The CDR3: CASSLAGMSYGYTF. In DNA form, the CDR3 reads TGTGCCAGCAGCTTAGCGGGGATGTCGTATGGCTACACCTTC.

There are a few counts of this clonotype. The gene calls are TRBV5-1 and TRBJ2-1; D gene uncertain. This CDR3 is 13 amino acids long. In germline, CDR1 is SGHRS, CDR2 YFSETQ. Trimming cost V 3 bases and J 7 bases, with 11 bases left between them. DNA for the CDR3: TGCGCCAGCAGCTCCCCAGACCTAAATGAGCAGTTCTTC. Its translation is CASSSPDLNEQFF.

This rearrangement joins TRBV2 to TRBJ1-2, with a tentative D call TRBD1 (6 bases). V was pared by 3 bases and J by 4 bases, with 18 bases between. CDR1 and CDR2 (germline): SNHLY, FYNNEI. The CDR3 is 16 amino acids. CDR3 sequence (DNA): TGTGCCAGCAGTGACGAGAGCCGGGACATTAGCTATGGCTACACCTTC. It yields the protein CASSDESRDISYGYTF. The variable domain in full, completed from reference TRBV2 and TRBJ1-2, reads EPEVTQTPSHQVTQMGQEVILRCVPISNHLYFYWYRQILGQKVEFLVSFYNNEISEKSEIFDDQFSVERPDGSNFTLKIRSTKLEDSAMYFCASSDESRDISYGYTFGSGTRLTVV.

This chain joins TRBV25-1 and TRBJ2-7; the D gene could be TRBD1 or TRBD2 (5 bases each). With 6 bases removed from V and 0 bases from J, the gap between germline ends came to 12 bases. The CDR3 extends over 14 amino acids. Germline-derived CDR1 and CDR2 are MGHDK and SYGVNS. CDR3 nucleotides: TGTGCCAGCAGCAAACGGGGCAGCTCCTACGAGCAGTACTTC. As protein: CASSKRGSSYEQYF.

The chain combines TRBV15 with TRBJ1-2; D perhaps matches TRBD1 (5 bases). Germline loops: CDR1 LNHNV, CDR2 YYDKDF (reference sequence). V was trimmed by 0 bases and J by 3 bases, leaving 14 bases between them. The CDR3 runs 16 residues. CDR3 sequence (DNA): TGTGCCACCAGCAGAGAGACCGGGACGGGTTACTATGGCTACACCTTC. This codes for CATSRETGTGYYGYTF. Drawing the rest from reference TRBV15 and TRBJ1-2, the complete variable domain is DAMVIQNPRYQVTQFGKPVTLSCSQTLNHNVMYWYQQKSSQAPKLLFHYYDKDFNNEADTPDNFQSRRPNTSFCFLDIRSPGLGDTAMYLCATSRETGTGYYGYTFGSGTRLTVV.

J is TRBJ1-4 and V is TRBV6-1; D not resolved. Germline V gene sequence: CDR1 MNHNS, CDR2 SASEGT. V lost 5 bases, J lost 1 base, and 20 bases lay in between. This CDR3 spans 18 amino acids. The CDR3 spells CASSTHRNTSRTNEKLFF. The CDR3 DNA follows: TGTGCCAGCAGTACCCACCGGAACACCTCGAGAACTAATGAAAAACTGTTTTTT.

The genes are TRBV4-1 and TRBJ2-1; D gene uncertain. Germline V gene data show CDR1 as MGHRA and CDR2 as YSYEKL. Deletions cut 4 bases from V and 3 bases from J, with 16 bases between. The CDR3 length is 16 residues. The CDR3 DNA follows: TGCGCCAGCAGCCTTAACAGCGCAGGTTTCTACAATGAGCAGTTCTTC. Its protein is CASSLNSAGFYNEQFF.

In this sample, this clonotype turned up a few times. The DNA of the CDR3 is TGTGCCAGCAGTTACACCGGGGGGGCGGTTGAGCAGTTCTTC. Translation: CASSYTGGAVEQFF. The chain links TRBV6-2 or TRBV6-3 to TRBJ2-1; TRBD2 matches at 8 bases. The V gene's germline CDR1 is MNHEY and CDR2 SVGEGT. The CDR3 is 14 amino acids. V gave up 2 bases and J gave up 9 bases; unmatched junction bases: 6.

The chain combines TRBV3-1 with TRBJ2-6; D ambiguous. The CDR3 is 14 amino acids. Germline V gives CDR1 LGHDT, CDR2 YNNKEL (reference sequence). Trimming pared 4 bases from V and 0 bases from J, leaving 4 bases between. This CDR3 is CASSPVSGANVLTF. The CDR3, as DNA: TGTGCCAGCAGCCCCGTCTCTGGGGCCAACGTCCTGACTTTC.

This clonotype was seen only a few times. The chain recombines TRBV4-3 with TRBJ1-2; TRBD1 aligns across 7 bases. The CDR3 totals 16 residues. Germline V gives CDR1 LGHNA, CDR2 YSLEER. V shed 0 bases, J shed 0 bases, and the junction held 4 bases outside the gene matches. CDR3 sequence: CASSQDRGGTNYGYTF. The CDR3 DNA reads as TGCGCCAGCAGCCAAGACAGGGGGGGGACTAACTATGGCTACACCTTC.

This clonotype was observed at least ten times. This rearrangement joins TRBV7-2 to TRBJ2-5, with 11 bases identical to TRBD2. Unmatched junction bases numbered 4, after V lost 5 bases and J lost 5 bases. CDR1 and CDR2 from the germline V gene are SGHTA and FQGNSA. The CDR3 has 14 amino acids. CDR3 sequence: CASSLTSGGETQYF. In DNA, the CDR3 is TGTGCCAGCAGCCTCACTAGCGGGGGCGAGACCCAGTACTTC.

The V gene is TRBV4-3, the J gene TRBJ2-7; 8 bases are shared with TRBD2. The V segment lost 4 bases and the J segment 7 bases; nucleotides outside the gene matches: 12. The CDR3 has 15 residues. The germline CDR1 and CDR2 sequences are LGHNA and YSLEER. Written as DNA, the CDR3 is TGCGCCAGCAGCCCCTCGGGGGGGGCCTACAATGAGCAGTACTTC. Translation gives CASSPSGGAYNEQYF.

This sequence joins TRBV27 and TRBJ2-3; D not resolved. The CDR3 length is 11 residues. Trimming took off 3 bases at V and 7 bases at J, with 5 bases between the two ends. Looked up from germline, CDR1 is MNHEY and CDR2 is SMNVEV (reference sequence). This CDR3 is CASSLANTQYF. CDR3 DNA sequence: TGTGCCAGCAGTTTGGCTAATACGCAGTATTTT.

The rearrangement uses TRBV6-6 and TRBJ1-1; 7 nucleotides line up with TRBD1. The CDR3 has 16 residues. Germline trimming cut 4 bases from V and 2 bases from J; bases unmatched to any gene: 10. Germline CDR1 is MNHNY and CDR2 is SVGAGI (reference sequence). The CDR3 DNA reads TGTGCCAGCAGTTCCCAGGGGGTAGGGACTAACACTGAAGCTTTCTTT. The encoded protein is CASSSQGVGTNTEAFF.

The V call is TRBV20-1, the J call TRBJ1-2; D perhaps matches TRBD1 (5 bases). The germline V and J ends were trimmed by 7 bases and 8 bases, with 17 bases remaining between them. CDR3 size: 12 residues. Germline CDR1 and CDR2: DFQATT and SNEGSKA (reference sequence). CDR3 bases: TGCAGTGGGGGCAGGGATCGTGAGGGCTACACCTTC. Encoded protein: CSGGRDREGYTF.

In its sample, this clonotype was seen a few times. This chain links TRBV14 with TRBJ2-3, with no clear D. This CDR3 comprises 20 residues. The V and J ends lost 4 bases and 0 bases respectively, with 26 bases between them. From germline, CDR1 is SGHDN and CDR2 FVKESK. The CDR3 nucleotides are TGTGCCAGCAGCCCAGGTCGGGCAGAGGACCACTTCAGAAGCACAGATACGCAGTATTTT. This sequence encodes CASSPGRAEDHFRSTDTQYF.

The table lists this clonotype with a count of one. The J gene is TRBJ2-1, the V gene TRBV20-1; perhaps TRBD1 as D (5 bases). The better agreement between TRBJ2-7 and the DNA end casts doubt on the J call. Germline V gene sequence: CDR1 DFQATT, CDR2 SNEGSKA (reference sequence). This CDR3 has 15 amino acids. CDR3 region: CSAVNKDRANNEQYF. CDR3 sequence (DNA): TGCAGTGCTGTTAATAAAGACAGAGCTAACAATGAGCAGTACTTC.

The V call is TRBV24-1, the J call TRBJ2-1; D not certain. The CDR3 is made up of 13 amino acids. Per the germline V gene, CDR1 is KGHDR and CDR2 is SFDVKD. Trimming took 3 bases from V and 9 from J, leaving 11 bases between them. The CDR3 nucleotides read TGTGCCACCAGTGATCTTGTTACTACTGAGCAGTTCTTC. It is translated as CATSDLVTTEQFF.

V and J are TRBV27 and TRBJ2-5; no definite D call. The J call is doubtful: the DNA matches TRBJ2-7 better. The CDR3 length is 16 residues. Germline-derived CDR1 and CDR2 are MNHEY and SMNVEV (reference sequence). In DNA form, the CDR3 reads TGTGCCAGCAGTTTCCTCGACCGCTCCAAGCCCTCCGAGCAGTACTTC. This translates into CASSFLDRSKPSEQYF.